This TCR beta chain was identified during a study of type 1 and type 2 diabetes patients. About the research overall: Participants included type 1 and type 2 diabetes patients plus nondiabetic controls.

Genomic DNA was the PCR template. A primer set of 30 forward and 13 reverse primers amplified the CDR3. TCRdb ran MiXCR on the multiplex PCR reads and lists one entry per CDR3 protein. This table holds about 290,000 distinct CDR3 sequences, more than 40% found once. CDR1 is MDHEN, CDR2 SYDVKM, per germline. The CDR3 totals 13 residues. V was shortened by 7 bases and J by 1 base, with 10 bases between the two germline ends. The specimen sequenced was peripheral blood mononuclear cells (PBMCs). This clonotype originated in a man between 18 and 35 years old with type 2 diabetes. The V gene is TRBV28, the J gene TRBJ1-2, with D possibly matching TRBD1 (6 bases). The CDR3 region has the DNA TGTGCCAGCAAGGACAGATTTAACTATGGCTACACCTTC. It yields the protein CASKDRFNYGYTF.